The clone carrying this T cell receptor (beta chain) was counted many times. This sample stems from a study of identical twins. TCRdb re-called the 5' RACE reads through MiXCR, storing one row per CDR3 protein. This table has roughly 500,000 distinct CDR3 sequences, around 20% appearing once. V was shortened by 5 bases and J by 7 bases, with 12 bases between the two germline ends. The CDR3 extends over 12 amino acids. The germline V gene encodes CDR1 DFQATT and CDR2 SNEGSKA (reference sequence). These data also featured in a second study, about T cells expressing NK-cell markers.

The genes are TRBV20-1 and TRBJ1-5, with a possible D match to TRBD1 (5 bases). The material sequenced was CD4+ T cells sorted from blood. This receptor was identified in a woman aged 18-29 years in good health. The DNA for the CDR3 is TGCAGTGCTGCGCCGGGGGACCAGCCCCAGCATTTT. This gives the protein CSAAPGDQPQHF.